A selection of T cell receptor beta chains follows, all from one sample in a study of chemoradiotherapy in HPV16-positive cancers. Generated by immunoSEQ multiplex PCR, the TCRdb table keeps only in-frame clones and is missing some. The sample holds just under 40,000 clones, roughly 77% seen once. Here the sequenced sample was blood, taken from a patient who underwent chemoradiotherapy. The receptors derive from a human donor with HPV-associated anogenital cancer. CDR3s include the opening cysteine and the closing phenylalanine or tryptophan. A D gene is named only where the DNA matches it firmly. Some rows have no size entry. The others give once, few or many, or a class for an expanded clone.

>TRBV9|TRBJ1-5|NA|TRBD1
TGTGCCAGCAGCCTTACAGGGGGGAATCAGCCCCAGCATTTT
CASSLTGGNQPQHF
>TRBV10-1|TRBJ2-7|few|NA
TGCGCCAGCAGTGACTCTCCGACCTACGAGCAGTACTTC
CASSDSPTYEQYF
>TRBV18|TRBJ2-1|NA|NA
TGTGCCAGCTCGGAGAGGGGGGCGCTGGGGGATGAGCAGTTCTTC
CASSERGALGDEQFF
>TRBV14|TRBJ1-1|NA|NA
TGTGCCAGCAGCCAAGAACCAGGGTTTGGCACTGAAGCTTTCTTT
CASSQEPGFGTEAFF
>TRBV7-9|TRBJ1-1|NA|NA
TGTGCCAGCAGCGCCGCCGCGTACACTGAAGCTTTCTTT
CASSAAAYTEAFF
>TRBV9|TRBJ2-1|NA|NA
TGTGCCAGCAGCGTAGCCTTAAATCTAGGAAACTACAATGAGCAGTTCTTC
CASSVALNLGNYNEQFF
>TRBV15|TRBJ2-2|once|TRBD1
TGTGCCACCAGCAGAAACACCCCCGGGACAGCTAACACCGGGGAGCTGTTTTTT
CATSRNTPGTANTGELFF
>TRBV5-4|TRBJ2-6|NA|NA
TGTGCCAGCAGCCGAGGTCCCAGGGACACCGACTCTGGGGCCAACGTCCTGACTTTC
CASSRGPRDTDSGANVLTF
>TRBV10-1|TRBJ2-7|NA|TRBD1
TGCGCCAGCATTATGACAGGGAGTTTCTACGAGCAGTACTTC
CASIMTGSFYEQYF
>TRBV6-5|TRBJ1-2|once|NA
TGTGCCAGCAGTTACTCGAGTGGCAGGGACTATGGCTACACCTTC
CASSYSSGRDYGYTF
>TRBV27|TRBJ1-6|NA|NA
TGTGCCAGCAGTAGACAGACATATAATTCACCCCTCCACTTT
CASSRQTYNSPLHF
>TRBV30|TRBJ1-1|NA|NA
TGTGCCTGGAGGGACAGCGGGGATACTGAAGCTTTCTTT
CAWRDSGDTEAFF
>TRBV6-1|TRBJ1-5|NA|NA
TGTGCCAGCATAAGAGGGACCGCCAATCAGCCCCAGCATTTT
CASIRGTANQPQHF
>TRBV4-2|TRBJ1-6|few|NA
TGTGCCAGCAGCCAAAGGGGGGGAGGGATATTTAATTCACCCCTCCACTTT
CASSQRGGGIFNSPLHF
>TRBV7-9|TRBJ2-3|NA|TRBD1
TGTGCCAGCACCGAGGGGACAGGGGCTAGCACAGATACGCAGTATTTT
CASTEGTGASTDTQYF
>TRBV18|TRBJ1-2|NA|NA
TGTGCCAGCTCACCTATGGAGGGCTACACCTTC
CASSPMEGYTF